The present entry profiles one TCR beta chain with its context. Repertoires were generated with immunoSEQ multiplex PCR, while TCRdb's copy carries only in-frame clones and drops some. The sample contains more than 95,000 clones, around three quarters of which appear only once. This record belongs to a study of blood T cell repertoires in COVID-19. CDR1 is LNHDA and CDR2 is SQIVND in the germline V gene (reference sequence). The CDR3 covers 15 residues. Trimming pared 6 bases from V and 1 base from J, leaving 13 bases between. Sequencing used peripheral blood. The rearrangement uses TRBV19 and TRBJ1-5; TRBD1 is a possible D gene (5 bases). This TCR was recovered from a woman in her seventies with acute or convalescent COVID-19. This CDR3 is CASRPTAGSNQPQHF. For the CDR3, the DNA is TGTGCCAGTAGACCGACAGCCGGCAGCAATCAGCCCCAGCATTTT.